Detailed here is one T cell receptor beta chain. The specificity of this receptor is unknown. No per-base quality is available; no much larger clone lies one base away. Healthy HIV-negative adults with no recently reported acute infections or vaccinations were included as donors. Every donor was a Caucasian adult residing in Nashville, Tennessee, USA. CD4+ T cells were enriched by magnetic negative selection; naive cells were then positively selected on CD45RA, and the negative fraction formed the memory subset. Blood was collected by leukapheresis, and PBMCs were isolated by Ficoll-Histopaque density gradient centrifugation and then cryopreserved in liquid nitrogen vapor phase. Analytical flow cytometry was used to check the purity and quantity of each magnetically sorted T cell population. Genomic DNA was isolated from every sorted fraction and measured by UV absorbance on a Nanodrop 2000c. TCR CDR3 regions were amplified from genomic DNA by multiplex PCR using the deep immunoSEQ assay. Extracted genomic DNA from each cell subset was distributed evenly across all wells of several immunoSEQ 96-well plates, and each plate was treated as a replicate. Each replicate PCR for sorted subsets received around 210 ng genomic DNA, equal to 30,000 or so T cell genomes. The purified libraries were quantified using a Qubit 3.0 fluorometer, sized with a Bioanalyzer 2100, and then quantified again using the KAPA Library Quantification kit. Every immunoSEQ 96-well plate was sequenced on a separate single-read 150-cycle Illumina NextSeq 550 flow cell. In the authors' own workflow: The immunoSEQ output contained only junctional sequences without quality scores, so filtering could not match that applied to full-length reads. To assign V/J genes and CDR3, sequences were annotated using PyIR, a Python wrapper for IgBLAST v1.9, with IMGT germline references. Reads with weak V/J assignments (E-value above 1e-6), missing CDR3, stop codons, out-of-frame junctions, or ambiguous translated residues were removed. V3J clonotypes were defined as sequences sharing an identical inferred V gene, J gene, and CDR3 amino acid sequence. Percentage overlap between repertoires was calculated by dividing the number of shared unique clonotypes by the size of the smaller repertoire. Richness of each repertoire was evaluated using RTK rarefaction, the Chao1 estimator, and Recon v2.1 estimates of unobserved clonotypes. OLGA was used to compute generation probabilities for all TCRbeta clonotypes that the gDNA method yielded from a handful of donors. Entries here come from immuneACCESS through TCRdb and include only in-frame sequences with V and J called. Some clones fail to appear in such tables; in the studies checked, an unresolved V gene covers under half of the shortfall, and the cause of the remainder is unknown. V, J and clone size derive from that table, while D and trimming were established from the DNA sequence. Recorded for this sample are 1.6 million or so clones; about 98.5% of them occurred a single time. Of the sample, about 0.34% falls within the top ten clones.

This sample was included in a study of shared clonotypes between healthy human individuals (TCRdb year 2020). Background on the whole study: A couple of women and three men aged 18 to 49 years were included in the cohort. For each donor, CD4 naive and CD4 memory were each given three plates, CD8 naive was given two plates, and CD8 memory was given one plate. To estimate repertoire size and how much clonotypes are shared between individuals, the study performed deep sequencing of blood TCR repertoires from a few healthy adults. Libraries were prepared and TCR repertoires were sequenced by different laboratories using diverse techniques, in order to increase sequencing depth and limit assay-specific biases. Leukapheresis yielded between about 0.94 and 8.9 billion PBMCs per donor. What the authors observed across the whole study: Based on pairwise subsampling, the degree of clonotype sharing among donors was expected to be affected by sequencing depth. When a handful of donors were compared, the shared fraction of clonotypes was 5% to 6.5% for naive CD4, roughly 3.4% for naive CD8, 2% to 2.5% for memory CD4, and less than 0.45% for memory CD8. Because the study included a small number of donors, the genetic and exposure-history diversity represented was limited. Compared with non-shared clonotypes, clonotypes shared by all four sorted-subset donors had higher generation probabilities. Naive subsets generally had larger estimated clonotype richness than memory subsets. Only blood was sampled, and tissue TCR repertoires likely differ from those in blood. Even with the large sequencing depth, rarefaction of the sorted-subset datasets indicated that sequencing was incomplete.

Sequencing was done on a sample of naive CD4+ T cells sorted from blood. This specimen's cell subset or site label, interpreted: CD45RA+ positively selected. The clonotype comes from a man aged 25-45 years in good health.

The CDR3 reads CASSVKTGPYNEQFF. The sequenced DNA is TGTGCCAGCAGCGTAAAGACAGGACCTTACAATGAGCAGTTCTTC. The chain is assembled from TRBV7-8 and TRBJ2-1; the D gene is perhaps TRBD1, from 6 matching bases. V was cut back by 5 bases and J by 4 bases, leaving a gap of 15 bases between them. As encoded in the germline V gene, CDR1 is SGHVS while CDR2 is FQNEAQ. The CDR3, from cysteine to phenylalanine, totals 15 residues. This entry keeps only the CDR3 DNA: 45 bases, framed from base 1. The full variable domain, completed from the reference TRBV7-8 and TRBJ2-1 proteins outside the CDR3, reads GAGVSQSPRYKVAKRGQDVALRCDPISGHVSLFWYQQALGQGPEFLTYFQNEAQLDKSGLPSDRFFAERPEGSVSTLKIQRTQQEDSAVYLCASSVKTGPYNEQFFGPGTRLTVL.